One sample yielded the 27 T cell receptor beta chains listed below, sequenced in a study of identical twins. TCRdb reprocessed the 5' RACE reads with MiXCR, giving one entry per CDR3 protein. The sample has 600,000 to 850,000 distinct CDR3 sequences, roughly 18% seen once; the top ten hold around 13%. The same data also contributed to another study, on T cells expressing NK-cell markers.

The sequenced sample consisted of PBMCs. These TCRs come from a woman aged 18-29 years in good health.

This clonotype came up a few times. The chain is built from TRBV21-1 and TRBJ2-2; the table assigns TRBD1, which was not confirmed against the DNA. TRBV21-1 has pseudogene status. The CDR3 totals 14 residues. Here the CDR3 DNA reads TGTGCCAGCAGCACCCACAGGGCCTTTCGGGAGCTGTTTTTT. The encoded protein is CASSTHRAFRELFF.

The chain links TRBV7-9 to TRBJ2-2; tentatively, D is TRBD1 or TRBD2 (6 bases each). The CDR3 has 14 residues. The V gene's germline CDR1 is SEHNR and CDR2 FQNEAQ (reference sequence). The germline V and J ends were trimmed by 8 bases and 4 bases, with 14 bases remaining between them. The chain's CDR3 is CASSTGAGTGELFF. In DNA form, the CDR3 reads TGTGCCAGCTCCACGGGGGCCGGCACCGGGGAGCTGTTTTTT.

This chain joins TRBV5-1 and TRBJ2-3; D is unclear. Germline CDR1 is SGHRS and CDR2 is YFSETQ. CDR3 length: 15 amino acids. With 4 bases removed from V and 2 bases from J, the gap between germline ends came to 14 bases. CDR3 loop: CASSAAQTITDTQYF. CDR3 sequence (DNA): TGCGCCAGCAGCGCTGCACAGACGATCACAGATACGCAGTATTTT. Full variable domain (outside the CDR3, taken from reference TRBV5-1 and TRBJ2-3): KAGVTQTPRYLIKTRGQQVTLSCSPISGHRSVSWYQQTPGQGLQFLFEYFSETQRNKGNFPGRFSGRQFSNSRSEMNVSTLELGDSALYLCASSAAQTITDTQYFGPGTRLTVL.

This clonotype was seen a handful of times. The V gene is TRBV11-1, the J gene TRBJ2-1; 8 positions agree with TRBD2. V trimming: 4 bases; J trimming: 4 bases; junction bases outside the gene matches: 18. CDR1 and CDR2 from the germline V gene are SGHAT and FQDESV (reference sequence). This CDR3 is 19 amino acids long. The CDR3 here is CASSWGGQSKRGKYNEQFF. The CDR3 nucleotides read TGTGCCAGCAGCTGGGGCGGGCAATCCAAGCGGGGGAAATACAATGAGCAGTTCTTC. The full variable domain, completed using reference TRBV11-1 and TRBJ2-1, is EAEVAQSPRYKITEKSQAVAFWCDPISGHATLYWYRQILGQGPELLVQFQDESVVDDSQLPKDRFSAERLKGVDSTLKIQPAELGDSAMYLCASSWGGQSKRGKYNEQFFGPGTRLTVL.

In its sample, this clonotype was seen a few times. J is TRBJ2-3 and V is TRBV10-3, with 10 bases that match TRBD2. V was pared by 0 bases and J by 0 bases, with 12 bases of the junction left unmatched. CDR3 length: 20 residues. The germline V gene encodes CDR1 ENHRY and CDR2 SYGVKD. For the CDR3, the DNA is TGTGCCATCAGTGAGTCCCCGGGGGCTAGCGGGAGCAGTAGCACAGATACGCAGTATTTT. This sequence encodes CAISESPGASGSSSTDTQYF.

This clonotype was detected only a few times. The chain recombines TRBV5-1 with TRBJ2-3; the D is unclear. This CDR3 is 15 amino acids long. Germline V gene sequence: CDR1 SGHRS, CDR2 YFSETQ. Trimming shortened V by 0 bases and J by 0 bases, and 8 bases separated the two germline ends. For the CDR3, the DNA is TGCGCCAGCAGCTTGGTAGCAGCTAGCACAGATACGCAGTATTTT. Protein: CASSLVAASTDTQYF.

The chain is built from TRBV6-2 or TRBV6-3 and TRBJ2-1; TRBD2 matches 14 bases. With 7 bases clipped from V and 8 bases from J, the junction kept 7 bases outside the gene matches. The germline CDR1 and CDR2 sequences are MNHEY and SVGEGT. The CDR3 extends over 15 amino acids. CDR3 bases: TGTGCCAGCAATGGCGGGACTAGCGGGAGCCATGAGCAGTTCTTC. Encoded protein: CASNGGTSGSHEQFF.

This clonotype was seen repeatedly, ten times or more. V usage is TRBV20-1 and J usage is TRBJ1-2; unclear D gene. The CDR3 loop spans 14 amino acids. Trimming stripped 0 bases from V and 7 bases from J, with 15 bases between. The V gene's germline CDR1 is DFQATT and CDR2 SNEGSKA (reference sequence). CDR3: CSARDGEVSTGYTF. The DNA of the CDR3 is TGCAGTGCTAGAGATGGGGAAGTTTCGACTGGCTACACCTTC.

The V gene is TRBV7-2, the J gene TRBJ2-1; TRBD2 is a possible D gene (5 bases). V lost 6 bases, J lost 4 bases, and 16 bases lay in between. The CDR3 extends over 15 amino acids. Germline-derived CDR1 and CDR2 are SGHTA and FQGNSA. Here the CDR3 reads CASSPRPGVYNEQFF. CDR3 nucleotide sequence: TGTGCCAGCAGTCCCCGCCCCGGGGTGTACAATGAGCAGTTCTTC.

This clonotype appeared a few times. The rearrangement joins TRBV20-1 to TRBJ2-3, with TRBD2 matching over 10 bases. After removal of 6 bases from V and 4 bases from J, the junction contained 7 bases not matched to a gene. The CDR3 spans 14 residues. Germline V gene data show CDR1 as DFQATT and CDR2 as SNEGSKA (reference sequence). CDR3 amino acids: CSAILAGASDTQYF. The CDR3 DNA sequence: TGCAGTGCCATTCTAGCGGGAGCGTCAGATACGCAGTATTTT.

The rearrangement joins TRBV5-1 to TRBJ2-3; 9 positions match TRBD2. Germline CDR1 and CDR2: SGHRS and YFSETQ. The CDR3 has 13 residues. The trim removed 1 base at V and 14 bases at J, leaving 8 bases unmatched. CDR3 sequence: CASSLSSGEKGYF. CDR3 DNA sequence: TGCGCCAGCAGCTTGTCTAGCGGGGAAAAAGGGTATTTT.

This clonotype showed up just a few times. The V call is TRBV20-1, the J call TRBJ2-5; TRBD1 is a possible D gene (6 bases). Trimming cost V 4 bases and J 4 bases, with 10 bases left between them. The CDR3 covers 12 residues. Germline V lookup: CDR1 DFQATT, CDR2 SNEGSKA (reference sequence). The CDR3, as DNA: TGCAGTGCTACGACAGGCGGAGAGACCCAGTACTTC. It is translated as CSATTGGETQYF.

This clonotype showed up just once. The V call is TRBV4-3, the J call TRBJ2-1; D possibly matches TRBD1 or TRBD2 (5 bases each). The CDR3 sequence is 15 residues long. Germline lookup yields CDR1 LGHNA and CDR2 YSLEER. Between the trimmed V and J ends, which lost 0 bases and 7 bases, there was a span of 13 bases. CDR3 sequence: CASSQDRDWGNEQFF. The CDR3 DNA reads TGCGCCAGCAGCCAAGATCGAGACTGGGGGAATGAGCAGTTCTTC.

This sequence joins TRBV27 and TRBJ2-2, with 9 bases aligning to TRBD1. The ends lost 5 bases at V and 1 base at J; junction bases unmatched: 8. This CDR3 has 17 residues. Per the germline V gene, CDR1 is MNHEY and CDR2 is SMNVEV (reference sequence). The CDR3 loop is CASSLLGTGRNTGELFF. The CDR3 nucleotides are TGTGCCAGCAGTCTACTCGGGACAGGGCGGAACACCGGGGAGCTGTTTTTT.

The chain is built from TRBV20-1 and TRBJ1-4; tentatively, D is TRBD1 (5 bases). V was pared by 1 base and J by 6 bases, with 12 bases between. In germline, CDR1 is DFQATT, CDR2 SNEGSKA (reference sequence). This CDR3 spans 14 amino acids. Written as DNA, the CDR3 is TGCAGTGCTAGAGGAGTCCAGGGATATGAAAAACTGTTTTTT. Translating gives CSARGVQGYEKLFF.

The chain combines TRBV12-3 or TRBV12-4 with TRBJ2-1, with D possibly being TRBD1 (5 bases). V shed 6 bases and J shed 8 bases, with 14 bases lying between them. The CDR3 spans 13 residues. The CDR3 loop reads CASRLTAFDEQFF. The CDR3 coding sequence is TGTGCCAGCAGGCTGACAGCTTTCGATGAGCAGTTCTTC.

This clonotype was picked up a small number of times. The chain joins TRBV12-3 or TRBV12-4 to TRBJ1-6; D not resolved. The CDR3 is made up of 16 amino acids. Trimming cost V 3 bases and J 7 bases, with 16 bases left between them. CDR3 region: CASSFLGLGPNSPLHF. The CDR3 coding sequence is TGTGCCAGCAGTTTCCTTGGACTAGGGCCGAATTCACCCCTCCACTTT.

This clonotype was seen once. The V and J genes are TRBV20-1 and TRBJ2-1; maybe TRBD2 (5 bases). V was trimmed by 3 bases and J by 5 bases, leaving 14 bases between them. CDR1 and CDR2 from the germline V gene are DFQATT and SNEGSKA (reference sequence). The CDR3 is 14 residues long. CDR3 amino acids: CSASSGEIHNEQFF. The CDR3 coding sequence is TGCAGTGCTAGTTCCGGGGAGATCCACAATGAGCAGTTCTTC.

This clonotype has just a few counts. The J gene is TRBJ1-1, the V gene TRBV19; no definite D call. The CDR3 is made up of 11 amino acids. Trimming took off 4 bases at V and 4 bases at J, with 4 bases between the two ends. The germline gives CDR1 LNHDA, CDR2 SQIVND (reference sequence). The CDR3 protein is CASSTVTEAFF. For the CDR3, the DNA is TGTGCCAGTAGTACAGTCACTGAAGCTTTCTTT. Full variable domain (rest looked up from reference TRBV19 and TRBJ1-1): DGGITQSPKYLFRKEGQNVTLSCEQNLNHDAMYWYRQDPGQGLRLIYYSQIVNDFQKGDIAEGYSVSREKKESFPLTVTSAQKNPTAFYLCASSTVTEAFFGQGTRLTVV.

This clonotype turned up a few times. The genes are TRBV6-1 and TRBJ2-7, with 8 bases that match TRBD2. The CDR3 consists of 15 residues. Germline loops: CDR1 MNHNS, CDR2 SASEGT. Trimming cost V 4 bases and J 1 base; bases outside gene matches: 6. CDR3 sequence reads: CASSGRAGESYEQYF. CDR3 sequence (DNA): TGTGCCAGCAGTGGCCGAGCGGGGGAGTCCTACGAGCAGTACTTC.

This clonotype appeared a few times. The rearrangement uses TRBV6-5 and TRBJ2-7, with D possibly being TRBD1 or TRBD2 (5 bases each). Germline CDR1 MNHEY, CDR2 SVGAGI. This CDR3 has 14 amino acids. The ends were cut back, 3 bases at V and 2 bases at J, with 11 bases in the middle. This chain's CDR3 is CASSYQGRPYEQYF. DNA of the CDR3: TGTGCCAGCAGTTATCAGGGACGGCCCTACGAGCAGTACTTC.

A few counts support this clonotype. The chain couples TRBV29-1 to TRBJ1-2; weak D call: TRBD1 (6 bases). CDR3 size: 13 residues. Germline lookup yields CDR1 SQVTM and CDR2 ANQGSEA. Trimming stripped 6 bases from V and 4 bases from J, with 15 bases between. CDR3 sequence: CSVADSVGYGYTF. In DNA, the CDR3 is TGCAGCGTCGCGGACAGTGTTGGCTATGGCTACACCTTC.

The V call is TRBV6-5, the J call TRBJ2-3; 9 nucleotides agree with TRBD2. There are 15 residues in the CDR3. The germline V gene has CDR1 MNHEY and CDR2 SVGAGI. V lost 2 bases and J lost 6; bases outside the gene matches: 6. CDR3 DNA: TGTGCCAGCAGTTACGTGCGGGGGGGCCTCGATACGCAGTATTTT. Protein: CASSYVRGGLDTQYF.

This clonotype was detected only a few times. The genes are TRBV4-3 and TRBJ1-4; D unresolved. CDR1 is LGHNA and CDR2 is YSLEER in the germline V gene. V lost 0 bases and J 7 bases, leaving 9 bases between the germline ends. CDR3 length equals 14 residues. CDR3 in DNA: TGCGCCAGCAGCCAAGACGGCCTTTTTGAAAAACTGTTTTTT. It specifies CASSQDGLFEKLFF.

The chain employs TRBV29-1 and TRBJ2-7, with D maybe TRBD1 (6 bases). V was clipped by 1 base and J by 5 bases, with 12 bases between them. This CDR3 spans 13 amino acids. Germline V gene lookup returns CDR1 SQVTM and CDR2 ANQGSEA. The CDR3: CSVEVGASDEQYF. The CDR3 DNA follows: TGCAGCGTTGAAGTGGGGGCCTCGGACGAGCAGTACTTC.

This clonotype was observed a few times. This sequence joins TRBV29-1 and TRBJ2-5, with D uncertain. From germline, CDR1 is SQVTM and CDR2 ANQGSEA. Trimming pared 5 bases from V and 5 bases from J, leaving 18 bases between. The CDR3 contains 14 residues. The CDR3 nucleotides read TGCAGCGTTCAGGAGTTAAGGGCCGGGGAGACCCAGTACTTC. Translation: CSVQELRAGETQYF.

The rearrangement joins TRBV5-1 to TRBJ2-7; D unresolved. The CDR3 extends over 14 amino acids. Germline V lookup: CDR1 SGHRS, CDR2 YFSETQ. V lost 4 bases, J lost 0 bases, and 11 bases lay in between. The CDR3 nucleotides are TGCGCCAGCAGCGAATGGACGGCCTCCTACGAGCAGTACTTC. Encoded protein: CASSEWTASYEQYF.